Listed below are T cell receptor beta chains from one sample, sequenced in a study of tumor-infiltrating lymphocytes in primary liver carcinoma. TCRdb reanalysed the multiplex PCR reads using MiXCR and keeps one entry per CDR3 protein. The table has about 310,000 distinct CDR3 sequences, approximately 65% seen once. Sequencing was carried out using peripheral blood. These receptor sequences come from a man aged 35-49 years with primary liver carcinoma and hepatitis B virus infection. The CDR3 runs from the conserved cysteine through the conserved F or W. A D gene is named only where the DNA matches it firmly. Some rows mark clone size as missing; the rest say once, few, many or name a class of expanded clone.

J	length	size	V	D	CDR3	DNA
TRBJ2-7	14	.	TRBV29-1	.	CSASDQQRSYEQYF	TGCAGCGCCTCGGACCAACAACGCTCCTACGAGCAGTACTTC
TRBJ2-3	18	.	TRBV29-1	TRBD2	CSVEGMRMVVGGPHTQYF	TGCAGCGTTGAAGGCATGAGGATGGTAGTGGGAGGGCCGCATACGCAGTATTTT
TRBJ2-7	13	.	TRBV11-2	TRBD1	CASSFDRVYERYF	TGTGCCAGCAGCTTCGACAGGGTGTACGAGCGGTACTTC
TRBJ2-3	16	.	TRBV6-6	TRBD2	CASSYDLAASTDTQYF	TGTGCCAGCAGTTATGACCTAGCGGCGAGCACAGATACGCAGTATTTT
TRBJ2-1	16	once	TRBV12-3/TRBV12-4	TRBD1	CASSESRGYTYNEQFF	TGTGCCAGCAGTGAGAGCAGGGGGTATACCTACAATGAGCAGTTCTTC
TRBJ1-2	14	many	TRBV6-1	.	CASSTELNREGYTF	TGTGCCAGCAGCACCGAGCTAAACAGGGAGGGCTACACCTTC
TRBJ2-1	17	.	TRBV4-2	TRBD2	CASSQEPGLAEDNGQFF	TGTGCCAGCAGCCAAGAGCCCGGGCTAGCGGAAGATAATGGGCAGTTCTTC
TRBJ2-2	16	.	TRBV24-1	TRBD2	CATRGTGTSATGELFF	TGTGCCACCAGGGGGACCGGGACTAGCGCCACCGGGGAGCTGTTTTTT
TRBJ2-7	17	.	TRBV6-6	TRBD2	CAGSQRTSGRISYEQYF	TGTGCCGGCAGTCAACGGACTAGCGGGAGAATCTCCTACGAGCAGTACTTT
TRBJ2-5	13	.	TRBV30	TRBD1	CAWRPKGGETQYF	TGTGCCTGGCGTCCCAAAGGGGGCGAGACCCAGTACTTC
TRBJ1-1	15	few	TRBV5-1	.	CASSSQDRLSTEAFF	TGCGCCAGCAGCTCCCAAGACAGGTTGAGCACTGAAGCTTTCTTT
TRBJ2-3	15	many	TRBV28	TRBD2	CASSLALGGLATQYF	TGTGCCAGCAGTTTAGCCTTGGGAGGGTTGGCTACGCAGTATTTT
TRBJ1-1	15	.	TRBV11-2	.	CASSRDGAKSTEAFF	TGTGCCAGCAGCCGGGACGGGGCTAAGAGCACTGAAGCTTTCTTC
TRBJ1-5	12	.	TRBV29-1	.	CSVEGAGQPQHF	TGCAGCGTTGAGGGGGCGGGGCAGCCCCAGCATTTC
TRBJ1-6	15	.	TRBV6-1	.	CASSEDLGINSPLLF	TGTGCCAGCAGTGAAGATCTGGGGATCAATTCACCCCTCCTCTTT
TRBJ2-1	15	.	TRBV4-3	.	CASSHSGTAGGEQFF	TGCGCCAGCAGCCATTCCGGGACTGCCGGCGGTGAGCAGTTCTTC
TRBJ2-5	13	.	TRBV29-1	.	CNVGSQIQETQYF	TGCAACGTTGGTTCGCAGATCCAAGAGACCCAGTACTTC
TRBJ1-1	16	many	TRBV6-1	TRBD1	CASSPSRDRENTEAFF	TGTGCCAGCAGTCCAAGCCGGGACAGGGAGAACACTGAAGCTTTCTTT
TRBJ2-1	15	once	TRBV11-2	.	CASNLRWGFYNEQFF	TGTGCCAGCAACTTAAGATGGGGATTCTACAATGAGCAGTTCTTC
TRBJ2-7	16	many	TRBV4-3	.	CASSQDHGAGIDEQYF	TGCGCCAGCAGCCAAGATCACGGGGCAGGGATAGACGAGCAGTACTTC
TRBJ2-7	15	.	TRBV5-1	TRBD2	CASSGTSGSSYEQYF	TGCGCCAGCAGCGGTACTAGCGGGAGTTCGTACGAGCAGTACTTC
TRBJ2-5	16	.	TRBV24-1	.	CATSDTSVGHRETQYF	TGTGCCACCAGTGATACTTCTGTAGGACACCGAGAGACCCAGTACTTC
TRBJ2-1	18	.	TRBV6-5	.	CASGYSSSSERGYNEQFF	TGTGCCAGCGGTTACTCGAGTTCTAGCGAGAGGGGTTACAATGAGCAGTTCTTC
TRBJ2-7	13	few	TRBV5-1	.	CASSLVGTGEQYF	TGCGCCAGCAGCTTGGTAGGAACCGGGGAGCAGTACTTC
TRBJ2-1	14	.	TRBV7-9	.	CASSLDRGYNEQFF	TGTGCCAGCAGCTTAGACAGAGGGTATAATGAGCAGTTCTTC
TRBJ2-2	16	.	TRBV11-1	.	CVSSLLRGSNTGELFF	TGTGTCAGCAGCTTACTGCGGGGTTCGAACACGGGGGAGCTGTTTTTT
TRBJ1-3	15	many	TRBV14	.	CASSHRGSSGNTIYF	TGTGCCAGCAGCCATCGCGGATCCTCTGGAAACACCATATATTTT
TRBJ2-1	11	.	TRBV30	.	CAWIRSTERFF	TGTGCCTGGATCCGCTCCACTGAGCGGTTCTTC
TRBJ1-2	12	.	TRBV6-2/TRBV6-3	.	CDGRPDSDGYTF	TGTGACGGCAGACCCGACAGTGATGGCTACACCTTC
TRBJ2-2	13	few	TRBV12-3/TRBV12-4	.	CASIDTNTGELFF	TGTGCCAGCATTGACACAAACACCGGGGAGCTGTTTTTT
TRBJ2-3	15	.	TRBV10-2	.	CTSSDGGDYTDTQYF	TGCACCAGCAGTGACGGAGGCGATTACACAGATACGCAGTATTTT
TRBJ2-3	14	once	TRBV5-1	TRBD2	CTSGGGGDRDTQYF	TGCACCAGCGGGGGTGGCGGGGACCGCGATACACAGTATTTT
TRBJ1-4	13	.	TRBV7-9	.	CASSLDAAEKPFF	TGTGCCAGCAGCTTAGACGCCGCAGAAAAACCGTTTTTT
TRBJ1-1	14	.	TRBV24-1	TRBD1	CATSRGTGATEAFF	TGTGCCACCAGTCGGGGAACAGGGGCCACTGAAGCTTTCTTT
TRBJ1-4	13	.	TRBV28	TRBD1	CASRSGGVEKLFF	TGTGCCAGCAGATCAGGGGGCGTTGAAAAACTGTTTTTT
TRBJ1-1	14	many	TRBV6-5	.	CASSYSAGVTEAFF	TGTGCCAGCAGTTACTCAGCAGGGGTAACTGAAGCTTTCTTT
TRBJ1-2	15	many	TRBV12-3/TRBV12-4	TRBD1	CASSPGTGTSYGYTF	TGTGCCAGCAGTCCTGGGACAGGGACTTCTTATGGCTACACCTTC
TRBJ1-5	17	many	TRBV6-6	.	CASTSAAGEYSNQPQHF	TGTGCCAGCACCTCGGCGGCAGGGGAATATAGCAATCAGCCCCAGCATTTT
TRBJ1-2	17	.	TRBV30	.	CAWGEGVRAWSDYGYTF	TGTGCCTGGGGGGAAGGTGTCAGGGCGTGGTCGGACTATGGCTACACCTTC
TRBJ2-3	15	many	TRBV6-5	TRBD1	CASSLTGVWTDTQYF	TGTGCCAGCAGCCTGACAGGGGTATGGACAGATACGCAGTATTTT
TRBJ2-1	12	.	TRBV20-1	TRBD2	CSGLAGLNEQFF	TGCAGTGGGCTAGCGGGCCTCAATGAGCAGTTCTTC
TRBJ2-5	18	many	TRBV12-3/TRBV12-4	TRBD2	CASSLIGSTAGEGETQYF	TGTGCCAGCAGTTTAATAGGGTCAACGGCGGGAGAGGGAGAGACCCAGTACTTC